One and the same sample provided the 14 T cell receptor beta chains below, sequenced in a study of OX40 agonist ivuxolimab in advanced cancers. Measured with immunoSEQ multiplex PCR; TCRdb has only the in-frame clones, and not every one. This table holds over 10,000 clones, about 79% found once. Sequencing used CD4+ or CD8+ T cells sorted from blood, obtained in a trial of the OX40 agonist ivuxolimab. Receptor source: an adult with an advanced solid tumor such as melanoma, head and neck, liver or kidney cancer.

The chain uses TRBV5-4 and TRBJ2-5; D is unclear. CDR3 length equals 13 residues. Germline V gene data show CDR1 as SGHNT and CDR2 as YYREEE (reference sequence). V was shortened by 0 bases and J by 0 bases, with 3 bases between the two germline ends. The CDR3 loop reads CASSLADQETQYF. In nucleotides, the CDR3 is TGTGCCAGCAGCTTGGCGGACCAAGAGACCCAGTACTTC.

This clone qualifies as large (0.1 to 1%). The chain is built from TRBV11-2 and TRBJ2-7, with 10 bases identical to TRBD2. Germline V gene lookup returns CDR1 SGHAT and CDR2 FQNNGV. V was pared by 0 bases and J by 6 bases, with 8 bases of the junction left unmatched. The CDR3 extends over 16 amino acids. CDR3 in amino acids: CASSLDFGLAGVEQYF. In DNA form, the CDR3 reads TGTGCCAGCAGCTTAGATTTTGGCCTAGCGGGAGTCGAGCAGTACTTC.

In its sample, this clone was seen once. The chain employs TRBV27 and TRBJ2-3, with D perhaps TRBD1 (5 bases). The CDR3 extends over 14 amino acids. Per the germline V gene, CDR1 is MNHEY and CDR2 is SMNVEV (reference sequence). Trimming shortened V by 4 bases and J by 2 bases, and 10 bases separated the two germline ends. The CDR3 sequence is CASSWGGITDTQYF. CDR3 nucleotide sequence: TGTGCCAGCAGTTGGGGCGGTATCACAGATACGCAGTATTTT.

The chain couples TRBV19 to TRBJ1-2, with TRBD1 identical over 8 bases. The CDR3 runs 16 residues. The V and J ends lost 10 bases and 7 bases, in that order; junction bases with no gene match: 20. CDR1 is LNHDA, CDR2 SQIVND, per germline (reference sequence). The CDR3 region is CATINPSGQGEIGYTF. CDR3 in DNA: TGTGCCACGATAAACCCCTCCGGACAGGGTGAAATTGGCTACACCTTC.

The rearrangement links TRBV6-5 to TRBJ1-4; D is unclear. Trimming removed 6 bases from V and 3 bases from J, with 14 bases in between. The CDR3 has 15 amino acids. Per the germline V gene, CDR1 is MNHEY and CDR2 is SVGAGI. In DNA form, the CDR3 reads TGTGCCAGCAGGCCCTCAGGACCACCTAATGAAAAACTGTTTTTT. Translating it yields CASRPSGPPNEKLFF.

The J gene is TRBJ1-1, the V gene TRBV12-5; D is undetermined. CDR3 length: 13 residues. The germline V gene encodes CDR1 LGHNT and CDR2 FRNRAP. V was pared by 6 bases and J by 3 bases, with 11 bases between. The CDR3 sequence is CASGSRVDTEAFF. CDR3 bases: TGTGCTAGTGGAAGCCGGGTGGACACTGAAGCTTTCTTT.

V is TRBV10-1 and J is TRBJ2-3; TRBD2 agrees at 10 bases. The CDR3 is made up of 16 amino acids. V gave up 6 bases and J gave up 5 bases; unmatched junction bases: 11. Germline-derived CDR1 and CDR2 are WNHNN and SYGVQD (reference sequence). CDR3 nucleotides: TGCGCCAGCAGCTGGACTAGCGGTGGGGGGTTAGATACGCAGTATTTT. Translating gives CASSWTSGGGLDTQYF.

This clone has a single count. A far larger clone is just one base off, so this is likely a read error. The chain links TRBV27 to TRBJ1-1, with 9 nucleotides matching TRBD1. The germline gives CDR1 MNHEY, CDR2 SMNVEV (reference sequence). The CDR3 runs 16 residues. J lost 3 bases, V lost 5 bases, and 10 bases had no gene match. The DNA of the CDR3 is TGTGCCAGCAGTCCATACCGGGACAGGGTACACACTGAAGCTTTCTTT. It translates to CASSPYRDRVHTEAFF.

This rearrangement joins TRBV7-9 to TRBJ2-7, with D uncertain. Germline V gene sequence: CDR1 SEHNR, CDR2 FQNEAQ (reference sequence). This CDR3 spans 15 amino acids. V lost 5 bases and J lost 1, with 15 bases in between. CDR3 sequence (DNA): TGTGCCAGCAGCCTAGGCCCTGGAGCTTCCTACGAGCAGTACTTC. It encodes CASSLGPGASYEQYF.

CDR3 DNA: TGCAGCGTTGATAACCCGGGACAGGGAGGTTGGGAGCAGTTCTTC. Protein product: CSVDNPGQGGWEQFF. V is TRBV29-1 and J is TRBJ2-1, with TRBD1 identical over 9 bases. CDR1 and CDR2 (germline): SQVTM, ANQGSEA. V lost 3 bases, J lost 10 bases, and 13 bases stayed unmatched. The CDR3 is made up of 15 amino acids.

The chain carries TRBV6-6 and TRBJ2-7; D unclear. Between the trimmed V and J ends, which lost 4 bases and 3 bases, there was a span of 13 bases. The CDR3 extends over 14 amino acids. Germline CDR1 is MNHNY and CDR2 is SVGAGI (reference sequence). The CDR3 DNA follows: TGTGCCAGCAGTTTCGGCGGCAGCCTCTACGAGCAGTACTTC. Its translation: CASSFGGSLYEQYF.

This rearrangement joins TRBV27 to TRBJ1-4; D is unclear. The CDR3 is 14 amino acids. Germline CDR1 MNHEY, CDR2 SMNVEV (reference sequence). V lost 3 bases to trimming and J lost 7 bases, with 12 bases between them. The CDR3 DNA sequence: TGTGCCAGCAGTTTCCGAGGGTTCGGTGAAAAACTGTTTTTT. Translated: CASSFRGFGEKLFF.

The rearrangement links TRBV11-2 to TRBJ2-7; D is perhaps TRBD1 (5 bases). V was shortened by 1 base and J by 7 bases, with 14 bases between the two germline ends. Germline CDR1 reads SGHAT; CDR2 reads FQNNGV. This CDR3 is 14 amino acids long. The DNA of the CDR3 is TGTGCCAGCAGCTTAGTGACAGATCCGGAAGAGCAGTACTTC. It codes for CASSLVTDPEEQYF.

The chain has TRBV5-1 and TRBJ1-1; 10 bases agree with TRBD1. Germline CDR1 and CDR2: SGHRS and YFSETQ. V lost 5 bases, J lost 5 bases, and 9 bases stayed unmatched. The CDR3 is made up of 15 amino acids. CDR3 DNA sequence: TGCGCCAGCAGAATGGAGACAGGGGGCTGGACTGAAGCTTTCTTT. Protein product: CASRMETGGWTEAFF.